The next 18 T cell receptor beta chains were all read from a single sample in a study of cytomegalovirus exposure and HLA in healthy donors. Using immunoSEQ multiplex PCR, the repertoire was profiled, and TCRdb retains in-frame clones only, with some absent. The sample includes tens of thousands of clones, over 85% of them seen just once. The sequenced sample was PBMCs. The receptors shown here come from a man aged 18 to 30 in good health and CMV-seropositive.

This sequence joins TRBV6-6 and TRBJ2-1; 11 nucleotides line up with TRBD2. The CDR3 length is 15 residues. J was trimmed by 3 bases and V by 5 bases; bases with no gene match: 3. Germline CDR1 is MNHNY and CDR2 is SVGAGI (reference sequence). CDR3 DNA sequence: TGTGCCAGCAGTGGGGGGACTAGCGGCTACAATGAGCAGTTCTTC. Its protein is CASSGGTSGYNEQFF.

The J gene is TRBJ2-1, the V gene TRBV5-4; 10 bases are a match to TRBD2. The length of the CDR3 is 15 residues. V was pared by 1 base and J by 2 bases, with 0 bases of the junction left unmatched. Per the germline V gene, CDR1 is SGHNT and CDR2 is YYREEE (reference sequence). CDR3 protein: CASSLSGGAYNEQFF. In DNA form, the CDR3 reads TGTGCCAGCAGCTTGAGCGGGGGGGCCTACAATGAGCAGTTCTTC.

V usage is TRBV5-6 and J usage is TRBJ1-1, with TRBD1 as a possible D gene (5 bases). Germline CDR1 reads SGHDT; CDR2 reads YYEEEE. CDR3 length: 13 residues. V lost 6 bases to trimming and J lost 5 bases, with 14 bases between them. The CDR3 loop is CASNWGVGTEAFF. The CDR3 DNA follows: TGTGCCAGCAACTGGGGGGTTGGTACTGAAGCTTTCTTT.

The chain joins TRBV18 to TRBJ2-1; no clear D gene. CDR3 length: 18 amino acids. Trimming pared 0 bases from V and 0 bases from J, leaving 15 bases between. Per germline, CDR1 KGHSH and CDR2 LQKENI. CDR3 residues: CASSPPFGPSSSYNEQFF. DNA of the CDR3: TGTGCCAGCTCACCACCCTTTGGGCCGTCGAGCTCCTACAATGAGCAGTTCTTC.

The rearrangement links TRBV15 to TRBJ1-2, with D unresolved. CDR3 length: 12 residues. Germline V CDR1 and CDR2: LNHNV, YYDKDF (reference sequence). V gave up 1 base and J gave up 4 bases, with 4 bases separating them. CDR3 residues: CATSRVGYGYTF. The CDR3 DNA follows: TGTGCCACCAGCAGAGTCGGCTATGGCTACACCTTC.

This chain joins TRBV28 and TRBJ2-7; TRBD2 matches at 11 bases. Looked up from germline, CDR1 is MDHEN and CDR2 is SYDVKM. Unmatched junction bases numbered 2, after V lost 5 bases and J lost 2 bases. The CDR3 has 14 residues. In DNA form, the CDR3 reads TGTGCCAGCAGTCTAGCGGGAGGCCCCTACGAGCAGTACTTC. This sequence encodes CASSLAGGPYEQYF.

The V call is TRBV21-1, the J call TRBJ2-3; the table's D call, TRBD2, has no DNA check behind it. TRBV21-1 is tagged as a pseudogene. The CDR3 is made up of 16 amino acids. The CDR3 DNA reads as TGTGCCAGCAGCCCCGGAGGAGCCGGGGGCACAGATACGCAGTATTTT. Encoded protein: CASSPGGAGGTDTQYF.

J is TRBJ2-3 and V is TRBV5-1, with 11 bases fitting TRBD1. The J segment lost 6 bases and the V segment lost 3 bases, leaving 9 bases of the junction unmatched. Germline loops: CDR1 SGHRS, CDR2 YFSETQ. The CDR3 has 16 amino acids. The CDR3 coding sequence is TGCGCCAGCAGCTCAACCGGGACAGGGGGAGTGGATACGCAGTATTTT. Residues: CASSSTGTGGVDTQYF.

The DNA of the CDR3 is TGTGCCAGCAGCTTCGGGACAGTGTCCTACGAGCAGTACTTC. This translates into CASSFGTVSYEQYF. This rearrangement joins TRBV9 to TRBJ2-7, with 7 bases that match TRBD1. The germline V gene has CDR1 SGDLS and CDR2 YYNGEE. V lost 4 bases to trimming and J lost 1 base; unmatched junction nucleotides: 5. The CDR3 totals 14 residues.

This sequence joins TRBV21-1 and TRBJ1-1. TRBV21-1 represents a pseudogene. CDR3 length: 17 residues. This CDR3 is CASSNQLGRYGDTEAFF. CDR3 sequence (DNA): TGTGCCAGCAGCAATCAGTTAGGGAGGTATGGGGACACTGAAGCTTTCTTT.

This sequence joins TRBV5-1 and TRBJ1-1; tentatively, D is TRBD1 (6 bases). Germline CDR1 SGHRS, CDR2 YFSETQ. Trimming left V 5 bases short and J 0 bases short, with 14 bases between. The CDR3 consists of 15 residues. The CDR3 is CASSLGGTMNTEAFF. DNA for the CDR3: TGCGCCAGCAGTCTAGGGGGAACTATGAACACTGAAGCTTTCTTT.

The chain's CDR3 is CASSFRSGRVGEKLFF. The CDR3 DNA follows: TGTGCCAGCAGTTTTCGGTCGGGCAGGGTGGGTGAAAAACTGTTTTTT. The V gene is TRBV27, the J gene TRBJ1-4, with D possibly matching TRBD1 (5 bases). The CDR3 totals 16 residues. The germline gives CDR1 MNHEY, CDR2 SMNVEV (reference sequence). Trimming shortened V by 3 bases and J by 7 bases, and 18 bases separated the two germline ends.

The chain joins TRBV28 to TRBJ2-7, with a possible D match to TRBD2 (5 bases). CDR1 and CDR2 from the germline V gene are MDHEN and SYDVKM. The CDR3 loop spans 15 amino acids. V was cut by 2 bases and J by 2 bases, with 13 bases left in between. CDR3: CASSLPAVPPYEQYF. The CDR3 nucleotides are TGTGCCAGCAGTTTACCAGCGGTACCCCCCTACGAGCAGTACTTC. The variable domain in full, with the rest retrieved from reference TRBV28 and TRBJ2-7, is DVKVTQSSRYLVKRTGEKVFLECVQDMDHENMFWYRQDPGLGLRLIYFSYDVKMKEKGDIPEGYSVSREKKERFSLILESASTNQTSMYLCASSLPAVPPYEQYFGPGTRLTVT.

The chain employs TRBV7-2 and TRBJ2-1; 9 nucleotides match TRBD2. Germline assignment: CDR1 SGHTA and CDR2 FQGNSA. V trimming: 8 bases; J trimming: 7 bases; junction bases outside the gene matches: 6. This CDR3 has 13 amino acids. CDR3 protein: CASVKREANEQFF. CDR3 coding DNA: TGTGCCAGCGTCAAGCGGGAGGCGAATGAGCAGTTCTTC.

The chain links TRBV5-4 to TRBJ1-1; possibly TRBD1 for D (6 bases). V shed 3 bases and J shed 3 bases, with 12 bases lying between them. CDR3 length: 14 amino acids. CDR1 is SGHNT, CDR2 YYREEE, per germline (reference sequence). The CDR3: CASSWGRWDTEAFF. The CDR3, as DNA: TGTGCCAGCAGCTGGGGGCGCTGGGACACTGAAGCTTTCTTT.

The chain uses TRBV5-1 and TRBJ1-4; 9 nucleotides agree with TRBD1. V shed 1 base and J 7 bases; nucleotides not matched to a gene: 8. The germline CDR1 and CDR2 sequences are SGHRS and YFSETQ. This CDR3 is 16 amino acids long. CDR3 bases: TGCGCCAGCAGCTTGTTTCTGCAGGACAGGGGTGAAAAACTGTTTTTT. This translates into CASSLFLQDRGEKLFF. The complete variable domain, with remaining parts taken from reference TRBV5-1 and TRBJ1-4, reads KAGVTQTPRYLIKTRGQQVTLSCSPISGHRSVSWYQQTPGQGLQFLFEYFSETQRNKGNFPGRFSGRQFSNSRSEMNVSTLELGDSALYLCASSLFLQDRGEKLFFGSGTQLSVL.

The chain combines TRBV2 with TRBJ1-1, with 10 bases identical to TRBD1. Germline loops: CDR1 SNHLY, CDR2 FYNNEI. The V segment lost 6 bases and the J segment 3 bases; nucleotides outside the gene matches: 10. The CDR3 runs 16 residues. Here the CDR3 reads CASRADRGEWYTEAFF. The CDR3 DNA follows: TGTGCCAGCAGGGCGGACAGGGGGGAGTGGTACACTGAAGCTTTCTTT.

This clone was recorded once. Other DNA sequences in this specimen translate into the identical CDR3. The CDR3 coding sequence is TGCGCCAGCAGCTTCCGGGACAGGGCCTACAATGAGCAGTTCTTC. Its translation is CASSFRDRAYNEQFF. The genes are TRBV5-1 and TRBJ2-1; 9 bases map to TRBD1. The CDR3 has 15 residues. Trimming at V came to 2 bases and at J to 2 bases, leaving 2 bases not matched to a gene. Per germline, CDR1 SGHRS and CDR2 YFSETQ.